In its sample, the clone carrying this T cell receptor beta chain was seen a few times. This specimen belongs to a study of cytotoxic CD8 clonotypes in ibrutinib-treated CLL. Study-level information: Timing of response sample collection was a median around 12 months after treatment start, with a range of 6 to 36.

Here immunoSEQ multiplex PCR was the method, and the copy in TCRdb shows in-frame clones only, minus some. Here the sample spans 90,000 to 150,000 clones, 50% to 65% being singletons. The sequence came from a human donor with chronic lymphocytic leukemia. Sequencing used PBMCs, obtained after 24 months of ibrutinib treatment.

The CDR3 DNA reads TGTGCCAGCAGTCCTGGGACGTACAATCAGCCCCAGCATTTT. It codes for CASSPGTYNQPQHF. The chain joins TRBV28 to TRBJ1-5; maybe TRBD1 (5 bases). CDR1 and CDR2 (germline): MDHEN, SYDVKM. The CDR3 has 14 amino acids. Trimming left V 5 bases short and J 3 bases short, with 11 bases between.